Shown below are 20 T cell receptor beta chains from a single sample sequenced in a study of cytomegalovirus exposure and HLA in healthy donors. Both 60 Vbeta primers and 13 Jbeta primers went into the PCR. Only in-frame clones appear in the TCRdb table, and some are missing; sequencing was by immunoSEQ multiplex PCR. The sample holds about 90,000 clones, more than 80% seen once. The material sequenced was PBMCs. The receptors stem from a man between 18 and 29 years old in good health and CMV-seronegative.

The chain uses TRBV5-1 and TRBJ2-7; 8 bases agree with TRBD1. The germline V gene encodes CDR1 SGHRS and CDR2 YFSETQ. The length of the CDR3 is 14 residues. V trimming: 0 bases; J trimming: 7 bases; junction bases outside the gene matches: 6. The CDR3 is CASSLAGTGREQYF. Here the CDR3 DNA reads TGCGCCAGCAGCTTGGCCGGGACAGGCAGGGAGCAGTACTTC.

The chain is built from TRBV19 and TRBJ2-3; D remains unclear. The CDR3 extends over 13 amino acids. The germline V gene encodes CDR1 LNHDA and CDR2 SQIVND (reference sequence). Between the trimmed V and J ends, which lost 7 bases and 2 bases, there was a span of 10 bases. The CDR3 coding sequence is TGTGCCAGTAAGGCAGGTAACACAGATACGCAGTATTTT. It codes for CASKAGNTDTQYF.

The chain combines TRBV5-1 with TRBJ2-3; TRBD2 agrees at 11 bases. V dropped 5 bases and J dropped 0; count of bases not matched to a gene: 17. The CDR3 totals 20 residues. Looked up from germline, CDR1 is SGHRS and CDR2 is YFSETQ. The CDR3 DNA follows: TGCGCCAGCAGTACTATAAGGCTAGCGGGAGGAAAGATTAGCACAGATACGCAGTATTTT. Its protein product is CASSTIRLAGGKISTDTQYF. The whole variable domain, filled in from reference TRBV5-1 and TRBJ2-3, reads KAGVTQTPRYLIKTRGQQVTLSCSPISGHRSVSWYQQTPGQGLQFLFEYFSETQRNKGNFPGRFSGRQFSNSRSEMNVSTLELGDSALYLCASSTIRLAGGKISTDTQYFGPGTRLTVL.

V and J are TRBV5-4 and TRBJ2-5, with a possible D match to TRBD1 (5 bases). From germline, CDR1 is SGHNT and CDR2 YYREEE (reference sequence). V was trimmed by 4 bases and J by 7 bases, leaving 23 bases between them. The CDR3 has 16 residues. CDR3 in DNA: TGTGCCAGCAGCCGGTCTGACAGCCGAACCGTCGGGACCCAGTACTTC. This codes for CASSRSDSRTVGTQYF.

This clone was observed a few times. This sequence joins TRBV5-1 and TRBJ2-2; no clear D gene. Germline V CDR1 and CDR2: SGHRS, YFSETQ. V lost 4 bases and J 6 bases, leaving 4 bases between the germline ends. The CDR3 consists of 11 residues. As DNA, the CDR3 is TGCGCCAGCAGCGACTCCGGGGAGCTGTTTTTT. It translates to CASSDSGELFF. Filled out from reference TRBV5-1 and TRBJ2-2, the complete variable domain reads KAGVTQTPRYLIKTRGQQVTLSCSPISGHRSVSWYQQTPGQGLQFLFEYFSETQRNKGNFPGRFSGRQFSNSRSEMNVSTLELGDSALYLCASSDSGELFFGEGSRLTVL.

The chain is built from TRBV19 and TRBJ2-5; 10 bases line up with TRBD2. Germline lookup yields CDR1 LNHDA and CDR2 SQIVND (reference sequence). Unmatched junction bases numbered 3, after V lost 3 bases and J lost 2 bases. There are 15 residues in the CDR3. CDR3 sequence: CASSIRTSGQETQYF. The CDR3 bases are TGTGCCAGTAGTATTAGGACTAGCGGTCAAGAGACCCAGTACTTC.

This chain joins TRBV5-8 and TRBJ1-2; 7 nucleotides match TRBD1. Germline V gene lookup returns CDR1 SGHTS and CDR2 YDEGEE. The CDR3 is 15 amino acids. J lost 3 bases, V lost 4 bases, and 9 bases had no gene match. The CDR3 sequence is CASSQGQVGDYGYTF. The CDR3, as DNA: TGTGCCAGCAGCCAAGGACAGGTTGGCGACTATGGCTACACCTTC.

The chain carries TRBV27 and TRBJ2-1; 8 nucleotides align to TRBD1. The CDR3 loop spans 17 amino acids. From germline, CDR1 is MNHEY and CDR2 SMNVEV (reference sequence). V trimming: 2 bases; J trimming: 7 bases; junction bases outside the gene matches: 13. The CDR3 DNA sequence: TGTGCCAGCAGTTTAAGGTTTGGGAGACAGGGGTTTAATGAGCAGTTCTTC. This encodes CASSLRFGRQGFNEQFF.

This clone has only one observation. V and J are TRBV19 and TRBJ2-3, with D maybe TRBD2 (6 bases). The V end lost 3 bases, the J end lost 6 bases, and 10 bases lay between the germline ends. There are 13 residues in the CDR3. The germline gives CDR1 LNHDA, CDR2 SQIVND (reference sequence). CDR3 sequence reads: CASSIRGSDTQYF. CDR3 sequence (DNA): TGTGCCAGTAGTATTCGGGGGTCGGATACGCAGTATTTT. Supplemented by reference TRBV19 and TRBJ2-3, the full variable domain reads DGGITQSPKYLFRKEGQNVTLSCEQNLNHDAMYWYRQDPGQGLRLIYYSQIVNDFQKGDIAEGYSVSREKKESFPLTVTSAQKNPTAFYLCASSIRGSDTQYFGPGTRLTVL.

The genes are TRBV5-8 and TRBJ2-7; possible D gene TRBD2, 6 bases. The CDR3 contains 14 residues. V lost 3 bases to trimming and J lost 4 bases, with 14 bases between them. Germline CDR1 and CDR2: SGHTS and YDEGEE. DNA of the CDR3: TGTGCCAGCAGCTATATGGGGGGTATGTACGAGCAGTACTTC. Its protein is CASSYMGGMYEQYF.

The J gene is TRBJ2-1, the V gene TRBV5-4, with TRBD1 as a possible D gene (7 bases). Germline loops: CDR1 SGHNT, CDR2 YYREEE (reference sequence). The CDR3 has 18 amino acids. The V end was cut by 3 bases, the J end by 9 bases, with 28 bases between. The CDR3 region has the DNA TGTGCCAGCAGCTCCGGAGTGAGAGGGGGCGGGGCAGAGGGTGAGCAGTTCTTC. It yields the protein CASSSGVRGGGAEGEQFF.

The chain uses TRBV18 and TRBJ2-1; 8 nucleotides align to TRBD2. V dropped 2 bases and J dropped 0; count of bases not matched to a gene: 6. Germline CDR1 is KGHSH and CDR2 is LQKENI. The CDR3 consists of 17 residues. CDR3 bases: TGTGCCAGCTCACCAAGGTGGAGCGGGAGCTCCTACAATGAGCAGTTCTTC. Translated: CASSPRWSGSSYNEQFF.

The V gene is TRBV28, the J gene TRBJ1-2; unclear D gene. With 3 bases removed from V and 5 bases from J, the gap between germline ends came to 13 bases. Germline V CDR1 and CDR2: MDHEN, SYDVKM. The CDR3 consists of 14 residues. The CDR3 spells CASSFQSRGYGYTF. CDR3 nucleotides: TGTGCCAGCAGTTTCCAGTCTCGAGGGTATGGCTACACCTTC.

CDR3 sequence reads: CASSRNFGKPSREQYF. CDR3 in DNA: TGTGCCAGTAGTAGAAATTTCGGGAAACCATCCCGCGAGCAGTACTTC. This sequence joins TRBV19 and TRBJ2-7, with a tentative D call TRBD2 (5 bases). The CDR3 is 16 residues long. Germline CDR1 is LNHDA and CDR2 is SQIVND (reference sequence). Trimming removed 4 bases from V and 6 bases from J, with 22 bases in between.

The rearrangement links TRBV19 to TRBJ2-5, with D maybe TRBD2 (5 bases). V was trimmed by 6 bases and J by 5 bases, leaving 19 bases between them. The CDR3 totals 15 residues. Germline CDR1 and CDR2: LNHDA and SQIVND (reference sequence). The CDR3 DNA sequence: TGTGCCAGTAGATCCGACGTTGGGAGAAGGGAGACCCAGTACTTC. As protein: CASRSDVGRRETQYF.

The chain employs TRBV6-1 and TRBJ2-7; D might be TRBD1 (8 bases). Germline assignment: CDR1 MNHNS and CDR2 SASEGT. With 6 bases removed from V and 0 bases from J, the gap between germline ends came to 15 bases. There are 15 residues in the CDR3. The CDR3 region has the DNA TGTGCCAGCAGAGCTACAGGGGGGGTCTCCTACGAGCAGTACTTC. Translation gives CASRATGGVSYEQYF.

This chain connects TRBV5-1 to TRBJ1-1, with 7 bases identical to TRBD1. The ends lost 0 bases at V and 9 bases at J; junction bases unmatched: 5. Germline V gene lookup returns CDR1 SGHRS and CDR2 YFSETQ. The CDR3 has 13 amino acids. The CDR3 nucleotides are TGCGCCAGCAGCTTGGCGGGACAGAGTCAAGCTTTCTTT. As protein: CASSLAGQSQAFF.

J is TRBJ2-1 and V is TRBV28; TRBD2 matches 11 bases. This CDR3 has 15 amino acids. CDR1 is MDHEN and CDR2 is SYDVKM in the germline V gene. V dropped 4 bases and J dropped 7; count of bases not matched to a gene: 6. Here the CDR3 reads CASSSTSGSRNEQFF. Here the CDR3 DNA reads TGTGCCAGCAGTTCCACTAGCGGGAGTCGGAATGAGCAGTTCTTC.

The V and J genes are TRBV28 and TRBJ1-2; D is ambiguous. The CDR3 runs to 14 residues. The V end was cut by 3 bases, the J end by 4 bases, with 12 bases between. Germline values: CDR1 MDHEN, CDR2 SYDVKM. The DNA of the CDR3 is TGTGCCAGCAGTTTGCCCGGGTTTGGCTATGGCTACACCTTC. Protein product: CASSLPGFGYGYTF.

The J gene is TRBJ2-5, the V gene TRBV5-5, with 9 bases matching TRBD2. J gave up 5 bases and V 3 bases, and 11 bases lay outside the gene matches. CDR3 length equals 16 residues. The germline CDR1 and CDR2 sequences are SGHKS and YYEKEE (reference sequence). CDR3 residues: CASSSVVAGGLETQYF. DNA of the CDR3: TGTGCCAGCAGCTCTGTCGTGGCGGGGGGGCTGGAGACCCAGTACTTC.